This TCR beta chain was obtained from a study of identical twins. This clonotype turned up a few times. All of the donors were Caucasians in good health. The ends lost 1 base at V and 13 bases at J; junction bases unmatched: 6. The CDR3 has 12 residues. Looked up from germline, CDR1 is KGHDR and CDR2 is SFDVKD. Unique molecular identifiers were present on the cDNA, and a universal primer site came from template switching. TCRdb ran MiXCR on the 5' RACE reads and lists one entry per CDR3 protein. The sample holds roughly 720,000 distinct CDR3 sequences, roughly 18% seen once. Separately, the same data were catalogued under a study of T cells expressing NK-cell markers. That paper states: Leadership of the CD3+CD56-NKG2C+ fraction also belonged to these clonotypes in several donors.

Sequencing was done on a sample of PBMCs. The TCR originated in a woman aged 18-29 years in good health. The chain recombines TRBV24-1 with TRBJ2-7; 7 nucleotides agree with TRBD1. DNA of the CDR3: TGTGCCACCAGTGATTTCGACAGGGTTGAATACTTC. Translation: CATSDFDRVEYF.